This T cell receptor (beta chain) was obtained from a study of control samples from healthy donors and cancer patients. Unmatched junction bases numbered 6, after V lost 7 bases and J lost 6 bases. This CDR3 has 14 residues. Germline V lookup: CDR1 MNHEY, CDR2 SVGAGI. Generated by immunoSEQ multiplex PCR, the TCRdb table keeps only in-frame clones and is missing some. The sample contains about 140,000 clones, 80% to 95% of which appear only once. V usage is TRBV6-5 and J usage is TRBJ1-2, with 12 bases lining up with TRBD1. This sequence was found in a man younger than 40 in good health. The sample comprised blood. The CDR3 protein is CASTRDRGQHGYTF. DNA for the CDR3: TGTGCCAGCACTAGGGACAGGGGGCAGCATGGCTACACCTTC.